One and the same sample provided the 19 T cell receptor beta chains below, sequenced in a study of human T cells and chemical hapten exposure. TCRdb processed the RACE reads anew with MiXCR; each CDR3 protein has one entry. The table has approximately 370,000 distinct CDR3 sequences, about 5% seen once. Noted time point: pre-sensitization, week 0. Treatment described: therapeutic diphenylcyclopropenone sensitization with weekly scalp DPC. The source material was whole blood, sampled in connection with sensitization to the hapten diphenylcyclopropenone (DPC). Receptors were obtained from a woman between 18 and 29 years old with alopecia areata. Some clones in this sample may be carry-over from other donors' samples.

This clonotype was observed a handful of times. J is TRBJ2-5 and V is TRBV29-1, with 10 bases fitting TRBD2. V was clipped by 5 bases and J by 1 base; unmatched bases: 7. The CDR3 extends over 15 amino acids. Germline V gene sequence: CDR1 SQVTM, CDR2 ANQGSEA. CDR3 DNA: TGCAGCGTTAGCCCTAGCGGGGGCCTCCAAGAGACCCAGTACTTC. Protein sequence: CSVSPSGGLQETQYF. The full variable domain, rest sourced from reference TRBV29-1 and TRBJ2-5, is SAVISQKPSRDICQRGTSLTIQCQVDSQVTMMFWYRQQPGQSLTLIATANQGSEATYESGFVIDKFPISRPNLTFSTLTVSNMSPEDSSIYLCSVSPSGGLQETQYFGPGTRLLVL.

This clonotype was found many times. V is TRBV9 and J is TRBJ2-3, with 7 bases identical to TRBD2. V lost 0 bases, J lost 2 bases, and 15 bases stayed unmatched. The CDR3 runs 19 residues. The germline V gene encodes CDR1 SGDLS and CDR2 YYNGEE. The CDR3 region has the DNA TGTGCCAGCAGCGTAGCTACGGGTCGGCGGGGGACCTCCACAGATACGCAGTATTTT. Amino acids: CASSVATGRRGTSTDTQYF.

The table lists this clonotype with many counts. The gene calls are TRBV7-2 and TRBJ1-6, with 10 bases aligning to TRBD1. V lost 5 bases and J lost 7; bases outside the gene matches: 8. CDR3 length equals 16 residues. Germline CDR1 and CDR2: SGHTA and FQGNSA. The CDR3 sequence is CASSLDRQGANSPLHF. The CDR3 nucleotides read TGTGCCAGCAGCCTGGATCGACAGGGGGCAAATTCACCCCTCCACTTT. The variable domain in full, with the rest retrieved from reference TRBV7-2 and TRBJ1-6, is GAGVSQSPSNKVTEKGKDVELRCDPISGHTALYWYRQSLGQGLEFLIYFQGNSAPDKSGLPSDRFSAERTGGSVSTLTIQRTQQEDSAVYLCASSLDRQGANSPLHFGNGTRLTVT.

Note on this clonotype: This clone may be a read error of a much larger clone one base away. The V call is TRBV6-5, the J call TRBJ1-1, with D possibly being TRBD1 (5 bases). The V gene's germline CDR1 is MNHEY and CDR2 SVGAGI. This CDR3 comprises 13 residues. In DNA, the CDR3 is TGTACCAGCTTGGGACCGTGGAACACTGAAGCTTTCTTT. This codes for CTSLGPWNTEAFF.

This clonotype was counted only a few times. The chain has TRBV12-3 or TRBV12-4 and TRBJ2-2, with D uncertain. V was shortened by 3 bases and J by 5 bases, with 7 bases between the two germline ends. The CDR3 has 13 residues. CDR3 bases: TGTGCCAGCAGTTTGGAATGGACCGGGGAGCTGTTTTTT. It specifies CASSLEWTGELFF.

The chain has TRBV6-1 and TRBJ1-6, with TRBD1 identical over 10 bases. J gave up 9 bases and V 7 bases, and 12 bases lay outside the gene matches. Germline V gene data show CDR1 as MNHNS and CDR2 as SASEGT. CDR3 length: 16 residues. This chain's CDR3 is CASITPGGTGVSPLHF. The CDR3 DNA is TGTGCCAGCATCACACCCGGAGGGACAGGGGTTTCACCCCTCCACTTT.

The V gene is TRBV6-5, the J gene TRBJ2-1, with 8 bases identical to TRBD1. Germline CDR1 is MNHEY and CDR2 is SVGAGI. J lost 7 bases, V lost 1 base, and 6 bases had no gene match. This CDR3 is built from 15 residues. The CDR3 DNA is TGTGCCAGCAGTTACTTTTCGGACAGGGTGAATGAGCAGTTCTTC. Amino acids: CASSYFSDRVNEQFF.

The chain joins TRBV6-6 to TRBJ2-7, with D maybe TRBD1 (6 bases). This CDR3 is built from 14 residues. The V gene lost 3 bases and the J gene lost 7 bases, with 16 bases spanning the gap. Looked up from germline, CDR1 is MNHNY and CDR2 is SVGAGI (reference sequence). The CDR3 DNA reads TGTGCCAGCAGTTATATTCAGGGGACGGGTGAGCAGTACTTC. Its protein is CASSYIQGTGEQYF.

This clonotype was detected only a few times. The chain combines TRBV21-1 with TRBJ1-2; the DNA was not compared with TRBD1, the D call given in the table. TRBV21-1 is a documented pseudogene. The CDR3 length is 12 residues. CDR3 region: CASIRDNYGYTF. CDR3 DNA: TGTGCCAGCATTCGGGATAACTATGGCTACACCTTC.

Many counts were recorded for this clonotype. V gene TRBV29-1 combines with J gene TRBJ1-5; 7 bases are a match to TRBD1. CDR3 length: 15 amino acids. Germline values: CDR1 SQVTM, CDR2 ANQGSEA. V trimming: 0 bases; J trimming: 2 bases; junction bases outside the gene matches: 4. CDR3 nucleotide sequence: TGCAGCGTTGAAGAAGGAGGGGGCGGCAATCAGCCCCAGCATTTT. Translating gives CSVEEGGGGNQPQHF.

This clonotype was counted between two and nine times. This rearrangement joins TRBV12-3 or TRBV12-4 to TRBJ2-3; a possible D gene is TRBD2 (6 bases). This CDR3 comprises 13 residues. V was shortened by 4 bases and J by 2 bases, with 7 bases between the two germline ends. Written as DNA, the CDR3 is TGTGCCAGCAGTTGGGGGGTCACAGATACGCAGTATTTT. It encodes CASSWGVTDTQYF.

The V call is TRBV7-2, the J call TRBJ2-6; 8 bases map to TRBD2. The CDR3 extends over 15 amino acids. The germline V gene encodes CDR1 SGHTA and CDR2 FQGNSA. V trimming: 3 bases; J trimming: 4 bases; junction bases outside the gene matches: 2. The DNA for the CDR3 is TGTGCCAGCAGCTTCAGCGGGGGCGGGGCCAACGTCCTGACTTTC. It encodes CASSFSGGGANVLTF.

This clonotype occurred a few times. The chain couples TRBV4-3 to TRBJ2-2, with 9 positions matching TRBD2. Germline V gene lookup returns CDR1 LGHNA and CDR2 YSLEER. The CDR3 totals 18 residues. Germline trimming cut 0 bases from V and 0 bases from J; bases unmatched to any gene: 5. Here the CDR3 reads CASSQDPSGAANTGELFF. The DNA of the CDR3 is TGCGCCAGCAGCCAAGATCCTAGCGGGGCCGCGAACACCGGGGAGCTGTTTTTT.

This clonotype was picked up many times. CDR3 nucleotides: TGCAGTGTACCACAGGGGAATCCCTATAATTCACCCCTCCACTTT. This codes for CSVPQGNPYNSPLHF. V usage is TRBV20-1 and J usage is TRBJ1-6, with TRBD1 matching 7 bases. The CDR3 loop spans 15 amino acids. The germline gives CDR1 DFQATT, CDR2 SNEGSKA (reference sequence). Unmatched junction bases numbered 8, after V lost 7 bases and J lost 2 bases.

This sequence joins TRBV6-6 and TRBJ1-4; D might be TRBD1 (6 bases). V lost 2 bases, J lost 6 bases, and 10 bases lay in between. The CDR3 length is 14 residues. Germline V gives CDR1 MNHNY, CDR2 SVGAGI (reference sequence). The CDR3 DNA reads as TGTGCCAGCAGTTACCAAGCAGGGGATGAAAAACTGTTTTTT. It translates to CASSYQAGDEKLFF.

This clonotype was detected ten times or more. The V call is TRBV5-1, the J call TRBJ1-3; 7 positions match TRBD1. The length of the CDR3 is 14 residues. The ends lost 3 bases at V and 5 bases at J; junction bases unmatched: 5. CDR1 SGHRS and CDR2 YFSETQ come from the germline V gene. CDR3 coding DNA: TGCGCCAGCAGCTGGGGGGACAGACGAAACACCATATATTTT. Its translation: CASSWGDRRNTIYF.

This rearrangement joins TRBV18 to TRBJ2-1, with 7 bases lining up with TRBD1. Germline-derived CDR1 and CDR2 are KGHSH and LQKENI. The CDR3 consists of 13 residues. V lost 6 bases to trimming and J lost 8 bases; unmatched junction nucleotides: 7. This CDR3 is CASSPGQYYEQFF. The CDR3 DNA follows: TGTGCCAGCTCCCCGGGACAGTACTATGAGCAGTTCTTC.

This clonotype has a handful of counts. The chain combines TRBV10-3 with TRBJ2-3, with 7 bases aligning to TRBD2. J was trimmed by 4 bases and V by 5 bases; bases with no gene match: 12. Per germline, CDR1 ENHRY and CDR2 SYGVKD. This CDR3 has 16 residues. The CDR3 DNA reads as TGTGCCATCAGTCCAACCGAGGCGGGAGAGGCAGATACGCAGTATTTT. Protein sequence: CAISPTEAGEADTQYF.

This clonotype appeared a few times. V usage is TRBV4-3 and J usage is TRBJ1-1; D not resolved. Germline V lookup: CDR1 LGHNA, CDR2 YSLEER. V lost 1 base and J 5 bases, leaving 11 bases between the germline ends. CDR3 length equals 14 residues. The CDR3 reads CASSQGTGLTEAFF. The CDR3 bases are TGCGCCAGCAGCCAAGGGACCGGGCTAACTGAAGCTTTCTTT.